The TCR beta chain under discussion was sequenced for a study of shared clonotypes between healthy human individuals. Germline lookup yields CDR1 MNHEY and CDR2 SMNVEV (reference sequence). The CDR3 has 15 residues. V was clipped by 5 bases and J by 4 bases; unmatched bases: 9. In the naive CD8 group, cells lacked CD45RO and were positively selected for CCR7, so terminally differentiated effector memory CD45RA+ cells were left out. The protocol was immunoSEQ multiplex PCR, while the TCRdb copy is restricted to in-frame clones and leaves out a portion. The sample lists approximately 2,200,000 clones; about 93% were seen once. Comment on this clone: Its antigen is undetermined.

Regarding the study as a whole: Blood was the sole source, and tissue repertoires probably differ. Estimated richness values were generally larger in naive subsets than in memory subsets. Despite large depth, rarefaction showed incomplete sorted-subset sequencing.

The sequenced material came from naive CD8+ T cells from PBMCs. The origin of this receptor is a young man in good health. Some clones in this sample may be carry-over from other donors' samples. The chain carries TRBV27 and TRBJ2-3; 7 bases map to TRBD1. CDR3 in amino acids: CASSLTGPASDTQYF. The CDR3 DNA sequence: TGTGCCAGCAGTCTGACAGGGCCGGCTTCAGATACGCAGTATTTT.